This TCR beta chain emerged from a study of monozygotic twins with inflammatory bowel disease. Findings and limits, study-wide: Clonotype sharing was lower in IBD patients than healthy twins, most markedly with disease activity. Patient-specific immunosuppressive treatments may have made repertoires more variable. Evidence did not back any single strong signal or clonotype linked to IBD.

Each UMI, carrying a 6-nucleotide sample barcode, came from template switching. TCRdb derives one entry per CDR3 protein from the 5' RACE reads, leaving out DNA. This sample's table has some 440,000 distinct CDR3 sequences. As to this clonotype: Antigen specificity is unknown.

In germline, CDR1 is SGHRS, CDR2 YFSETQ. CDR3 length: 15 amino acids. The V gene is TRBV5-1, the J gene TRBJ1-6; the D call of TRBD1 rests on TCRdb alone, since no DNA is present to check it. The sample was blood. The sequence came from a human donor with ulcerative colitis or Crohn's disease, or a healthy co-twin of an affected twin (not recorded which). The CDR3 is CASSLEGQGLSPLHF.